A single sample is the source of the 22 T cell receptor beta chains below, sequenced in a study of blood T cell repertoires in COVID-19 (TCRdb year 2020). Library preparation was by the immunoSEQ multiplex PCR assay. The source is immuneACCESS, and TCRdb retained only in-frame sequences with V and J called. Part of the clones is not carried over; for the studies checked, unresolved V genes explain less than half of this, and the remainder is unexplained. The sample records over 120,000 clones, approximately 87% of which are singletons. The ten largest clones take up 44% of the sample. The sample was peripheral blood. The receptor set was obtained from a human donor in a cohort sampled during active COVID-19.

The CDR3 sequence: CASSRLAGLTDTQYF. CDR3 in DNA: TGTGCCAGCAGCCGACTAGCGGGATTGACAGATACGCAGTATTTT. V usage is TRBV9 and J usage is TRBJ2-3, with 11 bases aligning to TRBD2. J lost 3 bases, V lost 4 bases, and 4 bases had no gene match. Germline CDR1 is SGDLS and CDR2 is YYNGEE. The CDR3 length is 15 residues.

The chain combines TRBV7-8 with TRBJ2-3; possibly TRBD2 for D (5 bases). V was cut by 0 bases and J by 6 bases, with 10 bases left in between. This CDR3 spans 14 amino acids. From germline, CDR1 is SGHVS and CDR2 FQNEAQ. CDR3: CASSLALAGDTQYF. The CDR3 bases are TGTGCCAGCAGCTTAGCGCTAGCCGGCGATACGCAGTATTTT.

The chain joins TRBV10-3 to TRBJ2-7, with 11 bases that match TRBD2. The CDR3 extends over 13 amino acids. V trimming: 8 bases; J trimming: 4 bases; junction bases outside the gene matches: 4. CDR1 is ENHRY and CDR2 is SYGVKD in the germline V gene. For the CDR3, the DNA is TGTGCCATCGCGACTAGCGGGGCTTACGAGCAGTACTTC. Residues: CAIATSGAYEQYF.

The gene calls are TRBV6-5 and TRBJ1-2; no firm D call. The CDR3 consists of 12 residues. The germline V gene encodes CDR1 MNHEY and CDR2 SVGAGI. The V and J ends lost 8 bases and 8 bases respectively, with 15 bases between them. The CDR3 nucleotides read TGTGCCAGCCATCAGGACCGCGGGGGCTACACCTTC. As protein: CASHQDRGGYTF.

This chain links TRBV5-1 with TRBJ1-1; 12 positions agree with TRBD1. V dropped 2 bases and J dropped 0; count of bases not matched to a gene: 5. The CDR3 runs to 17 residues. Germline V gene sequence: CDR1 SGHRS, CDR2 YFSETQ. DNA for the CDR3: TGCGCCAGCAGCTTCGGGACAGGGGGCGCCCTGAACACTGAAGCTTTCTTT. Translation: CASSFGTGGALNTEAFF.

The genes are TRBV24-1 and TRBJ2-3, with 7 bases lining up with TRBD1. Germline loops: CDR1 KGHDR, CDR2 SFDVKD. CDR3 length equals 15 residues. Germline trimming cut 6 bases from V and 3 bases from J; bases unmatched to any gene: 8. The CDR3, as DNA: TGTGCCACCAGTCCGGGCAGGGGGATTACAGATACGCAGTATTTT. The encoded protein is CATSPGRGITDTQYF.

V and J are TRBV12-5 and TRBJ2-1; no reliable D call. The V gene lost 3 bases and the J gene lost 6 bases, with 3 bases spanning the gap. CDR3 size: 11 residues. The germline CDR1 and CDR2 sequences are LGHNT and FRNRAP. The CDR3 region is CASGLANEQFF. The CDR3 coding sequence is TGTGCTAGTGGTTTAGCCAATGAGCAGTTCTTC. Looking up the rest from reference TRBV12-5 and TRBJ2-1 gives the full variable domain: DARVTQTPRHKVTEMGQEVTMRCQPILGHNTVFWYRQTMMQGLELLAYFRNRAPLDDSGMPKDRFSAEMPDATLATLKIQPSEPRDSAVYFCASGLANEQFFGPGTRLTVL.

This sequence joins TRBV19 and TRBJ2-6, with D possibly TRBD2 on 6 matching bases. Trimming stripped 7 bases from V and 0 bases from J, with 7 bases between. The CDR3 is 14 residues long. The germline V gene has CDR1 LNHDA and CDR2 SQIVND (reference sequence). CDR3 loop: CASMGGSGANVLTF. The CDR3 bases are TGTGCCAGTATGGGGGGCTCTGGGGCCAACGTCCTGACTTTC.

The rearrangement uses TRBV12-3 or TRBV12-4 and TRBJ1-2; a weak D match, TRBD1 (5 bases). V lost 7 bases to trimming and J lost 8 bases, with 17 bases between them. The length of the CDR3 is 13 residues. CDR3 residues: CASNPNRLGGYTF. CDR3 DNA sequence: TGTGCCAGCAACCCCAACAGGCTGGGGGGCTACACCTTC.

The V and J genes are TRBV4-1 and TRBJ2-3; TRBD1 agrees at 10 bases. Germline V gene lookup returns CDR1 MGHRA and CDR2 YSYEKL. After removal of 4 bases from V and 4 bases from J, the junction contained 8 bases not matched to a gene. The CDR3 has 16 residues. In DNA form, the CDR3 reads TGCGCCAGCAGCCGATACCGGGACAGGGGAGCAGATACGCAGTATTTT. This gives the protein CASSRYRDRGADTQYF.

The chain employs TRBV29-1 and TRBJ1-1, with 7 bases matching TRBD1. The J segment lost 0 bases and the V segment lost 5 bases, leaving 3 bases of the junction unmatched. The CDR3 totals 13 residues. Germline loops: CDR1 SQVTM, CDR2 ANQGSEA. The CDR3 here is CSVHRGMNTEAFF. The CDR3 DNA reads as TGCAGCGTTCACAGGGGAATGAACACTGAAGCTTTCTTT. The full variable domain, with the rest looked up from reference TRBV29-1 and TRBJ1-1, is SAVISQKPSRDICQRGTSLTIQCQVDSQVTMMFWYRQQPGQSLTLIATANQGSEATYESGFVIDKFPISRPNLTFSTLTVSNMSPEDSSIYLCSVHRGMNTEAFFGQGTRLTVV.

The J gene is TRBJ2-1, the V gene TRBV2, with 11 nucleotides matching TRBD2. The CDR3 consists of 17 residues. V gave up 2 bases and J gave up 6 bases; unmatched junction bases: 9. In germline, CDR1 is SNHLY, CDR2 FYNNEI. In DNA, the CDR3 is TGTGCCAGCAGTGAATATCCCACTAGCGGGAGAACCAATGAGCAGTTCTTC. Protein: CASSEYPTSGRTNEQFF. The whole variable domain, filled in from reference TRBV2 and TRBJ2-1, reads EPEVTQTPSHQVTQMGQEVILRCVPISNHLYFYWYRQILGQKVEFLVSFYNNEISEKSEIFDDQFSVERPDGSNFTLKIRSTKLEDSAMYFCASSEYPTSGRTNEQFFGPGTRLTVL.

The rearrangement links TRBV10-3 to TRBJ2-1; TRBD2 aligns across 11 bases. V lost 7 bases to trimming and J lost 2 bases; unmatched junction nucleotides: 4. The germline V gene encodes CDR1 ENHRY and CDR2 SYGVKD. CDR3 size: 15 residues. The CDR3 sequence: CAITKTSGAYNEQFF. In DNA, the CDR3 is TGTGCCATCACTAAGACTAGCGGGGCCTACAATGAGCAGTTCTTC.

The chain links TRBV7-9 to TRBJ2-1, with D possibly TRBD2 on 5 matching bases. The germline V and J ends were trimmed by 7 bases and 1 base, with 11 bases remaining between them. The CDR3 is 14 residues long. CDR1 is SEHNR, CDR2 FQNEAQ, per germline (reference sequence). CDR3 region: CASMTSGSYNEQFF. The CDR3 DNA sequence: TGTGCCAGCATGACGTCGGGATCCTACAATGAGCAGTTCTTC.

The rearrangement links TRBV9 to TRBJ2-1; the D gene is possibly TRBD2 (5 bases). Per the germline V gene, CDR1 is SGDLS and CDR2 is YYNGEE. The V and J ends lost 0 bases and 2 bases respectively, with 12 bases between them. The CDR3 totals 16 residues. The CDR3 protein is CASSVAGSGTYNEQFF. CDR3 bases: TGTGCCAGCAGCGTAGCGGGGAGCGGAACCTACAATGAGCAGTTCTTC.

This rearrangement joins TRBV4-2 to TRBJ1-3; D may be TRBD1 (6 bases). The CDR3 spans 15 residues. The V gene's germline CDR1 is LGHNA and CDR2 YNFKEQ. Trimming pared 0 bases from V and 5 bases from J, leaving 11 bases between. CDR3 bases: TGTGCCAGCAGCCAAGATTTACAGGGCCGAAACACCATATATTTT. Its translation: CASSQDLQGRNTIYF.

The chain has TRBV10-3 and TRBJ1-3, with D hard to call. The V end lost 5 bases, the J end lost 4 bases, and 6 bases lay between the germline ends. The length of the CDR3 is 12 residues. Looked up from germline, CDR1 is ENHRY and CDR2 is SYGVKD. Here the CDR3 reads CAISSSGNTIYF. CDR3 nucleotides: TGTGCCATCAGTTCCTCGGGAAACACCATATATTTT.

Comments on this clone: Other nucleotide sequences in the sample specify the same CDR3. The V gene is TRBV29-1, the J gene TRBJ1-1, with 8 bases lining up with TRBD1. Trimming took 0 bases from V and 0 from J; bases not matched to a gene: 12. The CDR3 is 18 amino acids. Germline V gives CDR1 SQVTM, CDR2 ANQGSEA. CDR3 sequence: CSVEEVVGTGGMNTEAFF. CDR3 bases: TGCAGCGTTGAAGAAGTGGTGGGGACAGGAGGCATGAACACTGAAGCTTTCTTT.

The rearrangement uses TRBV3-1 (or the pseudogene TRBV3-2) and TRBJ2-3; 7 bases fit TRBD1. There are 17 residues in the CDR3. In germline, CDR1 is LGHDT, CDR2 YNNKEL (reference sequence). V lost 4 bases and J lost 6; bases outside the gene matches: 16. CDR3 DNA: TGTGCCAGCAGCCCACCTGGCAGGACAGGATGGGGGGATACGCAGTATTTT. Its protein product is CASSPPGRTGWGDTQYF.

V is TRBV13 and J is TRBJ1-5, with D tentatively TRBD1 (5 bases). Germline loops: CDR1 PRHDT, CDR2 FYEKMQ (reference sequence). Trimming stripped 3 bases from V and 5 bases from J, with 8 bases between. CDR3 size: 13 residues. As DNA, the CDR3 is TGTGCCAGCAGCTTGGGCAGGGATCAGCCCCAGCATTTT. Translated: CASSLGRDQPQHF.

The chain couples TRBV4-2 to TRBJ2-7, with 7 bases identical to TRBD2. The CDR3 spans 16 residues. V lost 0 bases to trimming and J lost 4 bases; unmatched junction nucleotides: 9. From germline, CDR1 is LGHNA and CDR2 YNFKEQ. CDR3 loop: CASSQDRLAARYEQYF. The CDR3 DNA is TGTGCCAGCAGCCAAGATCGGCTAGCGGCGCGGTACGAGCAGTACTTC.

The chain has TRBV5-6 and TRBJ2-7; TRBD2 aligns across 10 bases. The germline V gene encodes CDR1 SGHDT and CDR2 YYEEEE. V was clipped by 4 bases and J by 1 base; unmatched bases: 5. The length of the CDR3 is 15 residues. CDR3 region: CASSPLAGPSYEQYF. The CDR3 nucleotides read TGTGCCAGCAGCCCACTAGCGGGGCCTTCCTACGAGCAGTACTTC. The full variable domain, rest sourced from reference TRBV5-6 and TRBJ2-7, is DAGVTQSPTHLIKTRGQQVTLRCSPKSGHDTVSWYQQALGQGPQFIFQYYEEEERQRGNFPDRFSGHQFPNYSSELNVNALLLGDSALYLCASSPLAGPSYEQYFGPGTRLTVT.